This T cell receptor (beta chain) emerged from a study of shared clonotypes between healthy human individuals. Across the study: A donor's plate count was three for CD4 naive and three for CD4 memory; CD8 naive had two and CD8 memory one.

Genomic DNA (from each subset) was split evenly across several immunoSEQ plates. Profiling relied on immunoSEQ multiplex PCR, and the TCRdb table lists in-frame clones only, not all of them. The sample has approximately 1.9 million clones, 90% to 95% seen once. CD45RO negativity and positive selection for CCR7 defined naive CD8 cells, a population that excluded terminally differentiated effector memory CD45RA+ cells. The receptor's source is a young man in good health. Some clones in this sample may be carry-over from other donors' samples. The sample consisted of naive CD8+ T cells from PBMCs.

The CDR3 loop reads CSVETTGPMNTEAFF. CDR3 nucleotide sequence: TGCAGCGTTGAAACGACAGGTCCTATGAACACTGAAGCTTTCTTT. The chain is built from TRBV29-1 and TRBJ1-1; possibly TRBD1 for D (6 bases). Trimming pared 2 bases from V and 0 bases from J, leaving 13 bases between. Germline V CDR1 and CDR2: SQVTM, ANQGSEA. This CDR3 has 15 amino acids.